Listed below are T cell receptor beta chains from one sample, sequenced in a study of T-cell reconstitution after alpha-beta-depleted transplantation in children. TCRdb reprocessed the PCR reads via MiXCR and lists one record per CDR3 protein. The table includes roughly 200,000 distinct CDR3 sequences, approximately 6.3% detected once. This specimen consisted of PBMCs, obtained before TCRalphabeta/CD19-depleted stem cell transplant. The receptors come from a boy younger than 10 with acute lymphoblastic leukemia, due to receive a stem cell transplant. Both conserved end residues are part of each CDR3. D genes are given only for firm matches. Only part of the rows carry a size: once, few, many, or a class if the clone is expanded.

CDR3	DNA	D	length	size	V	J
CASSQDNPGRGRETQYF	TGCGCCAGCAGCCAAGATAACCCAGGGAGGGGTCGGGAGACCCAGTACTTC	TRBD2	17	many	TRBV4-3	TRBJ2-5
CASSLTTLGSGYTF	TGTGCCAGCAGCTTAACCACCCTTGGGTCTGGCTACACCTTC	NA	14	many	TRBV7-2	TRBJ1-2
CASSQGPGPSGANVLTF	TGCGCCAGCAGCCAAGGTCCGGGCCCCTCTGGGGCCAACGTCCTGACTTTC	NA	17	many	TRBV4-3	TRBJ2-6
CASSIDGQSTDTQYF	TGTGCCAGCAGCATCGACGGACAAAGCACAGATACGCAGTATTTT	NA	15	NA	TRBV7-2	TRBJ2-3
CASSVAMGPQGANTEAFF	TGTGCCAGCAGCGTAGCCATGGGACCTCAGGGAGCGAACACTGAAGCTTTCTTT	NA	18	NA	TRBV9	TRBJ1-1
CASSQRGEQFF	TGTGCCAGCAGCCAGAGGGGAGAGCAGTTCTTC	NA	11	few	TRBV3-1	TRBJ2-1
CSARVGDAQNTQYF	TGCAGTGCTAGAGTGGGGGATGCACAGAATACGCAGTATTTT	NA	14	many	TRBV20-1	TRBJ2-3
CASSLASGGPVHEQFF	TGTGCCAGCAGCTTGGCTAGCGGGGGGCCCGTTCATGAGCAGTTCTTC	TRBD2	16	many	TRBV7-9	TRBJ2-1
CATSNDETGSNQPQHF	TGTGCCACCAGCAATGATGAGACAGGGAGCAATCAGCCCCAGCATTTT	TRBD1	16	many	TRBV15	TRBJ1-5
CASSQGGLANYGYTF	TGTGCCAGCAGCCAGGGGGGCCTAGCTAACTATGGCTACACCTTC	NA	15	many	TRBV3-1	TRBJ1-2
CASSLPGQGRYEQYF	TGTGCCAGCAGTTTACCCGGACAGGGTAGGTACGAGCAGTACTTC	TRBD1	15	many	TRBV27	TRBJ2-7
CASSLGGGFQETQYF	TGCGCCAGCAGCTTGGGCGGGGGCTTTCAAGAGACCCAGTACTTC	NA	15	many	TRBV5-1	TRBJ2-5
CASSLETRSPGNTQYF	TGTGCCAGCAGCTTAGAGACCCGATCGCCGGGGAATACGCAGTATTTT	NA	16	few	TRBV7-2	TRBJ2-3
CASSLDAVGNEQFF	TGCGCCAGCAGCTTGGATGCAGTGGGCAATGAGCAGTTCTTC	NA	14	few	TRBV5-1	TRBJ2-1
CASSQAPYWSSYNEQFF	TGTGCCAGCAGCCAAGCTCCCTACTGGAGCTCCTACAATGAGCAGTTCTTC	NA	17	NA	TRBV14	TRBJ2-1
CASSSTGREQFF	TGCGCCAGCAGCTCGACAGGGCGGGAGCAGTTCTTC	TRBD1	12	many	TRBV5-1	TRBJ2-1
CASSSGELGLAVQETQYF	TGTGCCAGCAGCTCCGGAGAGCTGGGACTAGCGGTTCAAGAGACCCAGTACTTC	TRBD2	18	many	TRBV5-8	TRBJ2-5
CASRPGTSTDEQYF	TGTGCCAGCAGACCGGGGACTAGTACGGACGAGCAGTACTTC	TRBD2	14	many	TRBV28	TRBJ2-7
CSARDLTTYEQYF	TGCAGTGCCCGGGACCTTACGACCTACGAGCAGTACTTC	NA	13	many	TRBV20-1	TRBJ2-7
CASRIAGGTDTQYF	TGCGCCAGCAGGATAGCGGGAGGCACAGATACACAGTATTTT	TRBD2	14	many	TRBV5-1	TRBJ2-3
CSVGGIVEAFF	TGCAGCGTTGGGGGCATTGTCGAAGCTTTCTTT	NA	11	few	TRBV29-1	TRBJ1-1
CASSEWHRGEGETQYF	TGTGCCAGCAGTGAATGGCATAGGGGCGAGGGGGAGACCCAGTACTTC	NA	16	NA	TRBV6-1	TRBJ2-5
CSASRLAPSQETQYF	TGCAGTGCTTCACGACTAGCGCCATCCCAAGAGACCCAGTACTTC	TRBD2	15	NA	TRBV20-1	TRBJ2-5
CASTVWNTEAFF	TGTGCCAGCACTGTTTGGAACACTGAAGCTTTCTTT	NA	12	many	TRBV12-3/TRBV12-4	TRBJ1-1